This is a list of T cell receptor beta chains from one sample in a study of cytomegalovirus exposure and HLA in healthy donors. This table comes from immunoSEQ multiplex PCR, and its TCRdb copy is limited to in-frame clones, with some not included. The repertoire includes over 150,000 clones, 80% of them detected once, and 0.65% sits in the top ten. Sequencing was carried out using PBMCs. These TCRs come from a boy aged 5 to 17 in good health and CMV-seronegative. Each CDR3 is given with its conserved first and last residue. D genes are given only for firm matches. Where a row states a size, it is once, few, many or the class of an expanded clone; other rows omit it.

CDR3nt: TGTGCCAGCAGCGTAGGGGCAGGCAATCAGCCCCAGCATTTT
CDR3aa: CASSVGAGNQPQHF
j_gene: TRBJ1-5
d_gene: -
abundance: few
v_gene: TRBV9

CDR3nt: TGTGCCAGCAGCTTACAGGGGACCCACACTGAAGCTTTCTTT
CDR3aa: CASSLQGTHTEAFF
j_gene: TRBJ1-1
d_gene: -
abundance: -
v_gene: TRBV11-3

CDR3nt: TGTGCCAGCAGCTTGGCCGGGATCAACTATGGCTACACCTTC
CDR3aa: CASSLAGINYGYTF
j_gene: TRBJ1-2
d_gene: -
abundance: once
v_gene: TRBV5-6

CDR3nt: TGTGCCAGTAGTCAGCAGCGACAAGAGACCCAGTACTTC
CDR3aa: CASSQQRQETQYF
j_gene: TRBJ2-5
d_gene: -
abundance: -
v_gene: TRBV19

CDR3nt: TGTGCCAGCAGCTCGCCAGGGCGAGCTAACTATGGCTACACCTTC
CDR3aa: CASSSPGRANYGYTF
j_gene: TRBJ1-2
d_gene: -
abundance: -
v_gene: TRBV7-9

CDR3nt: TGTGCCAGCAGCGTAGAAGGCGGGGGGGCGCAGTATTTT
CDR3aa: CASSVEGGGAQYF
j_gene: TRBJ2-3
d_gene: TRBD2
abundance: -
v_gene: TRBV9

CDR3nt: TGCGCCAGCAGCCAAGATTCAGTTGGGGCAGGGGGCTCCTACAATGAGCAGTTCTTC
CDR3aa: CASSQDSVGAGGSYNEQFF
j_gene: TRBJ2-1
d_gene: TRBD1
abundance: -
v_gene: TRBV4-1

CDR3nt: TGCGCCAGCAGCCAAGATGCAAGCCGTAGCTTATACGGTGAGCAGTTCTTC
CDR3aa: CASSQDASRSLYGEQFF
j_gene: TRBJ2-1
d_gene: -
abundance: few
v_gene: TRBV4-3

CDR3nt: TGCGCCAGCAGAGGACAGGGGGGCCACAATGAGCAGTTCTTC
CDR3aa: CASRGQGGHNEQFF
j_gene: TRBJ2-1
d_gene: TRBD1
abundance: -
v_gene: TRBV4-3

CDR3nt: TGTGCCAGCAGCTTCTCTGAGGCCACCGGGGAGCTGTTTTTT
CDR3aa: CASSFSEATGELFF
j_gene: TRBJ2-2
d_gene: -
abundance: -
v_gene: TRBV11-3

CDR3nt: TGTGCCAGCAGTTCCGGGACAGACTTCTATGGCTACACCTTC
CDR3aa: CASSSGTDFYGYTF
j_gene: TRBJ1-2
d_gene: TRBD1
abundance: few
v_gene: TRBV27

CDR3nt: TGTGCCTGGAGTATTACCCAGGCCGAGACCCAGTACTTC
CDR3aa: CAWSITQAETQYF
j_gene: TRBJ2-5
d_gene: -
abundance: -
v_gene: TRBV30

CDR3nt: TGTGCCTGGCTAAAAGGGGGTGGCTATGGCTACACCTTC
CDR3aa: CAWLKGGGYGYTF
j_gene: TRBJ1-2
d_gene: -
abundance: few
v_gene: TRBV30

CDR3nt: TGTGCCAGCAGTGGCCGGTTGCGGAATCAGCCCCAGCATTTT
CDR3aa: CASSGRLRNQPQHF
j_gene: TRBJ1-5
d_gene: -
abundance: -
v_gene: TRBV6-1

CDR3nt: TGTGCCAGCAGCTTAGGGGACAGGGCCCTAAACACTGAAGCTTTCTTT
CDR3aa: CASSLGDRALNTEAFF
j_gene: TRBJ1-1
d_gene: TRBD1
abundance: -
v_gene: TRBV7-2

CDR3nt: TGTGCCAGCAGTGAAGCGCTCGTAGCGGGGGGCAGGAGAGAGACCCAGTACTTC
CDR3aa: CASSEALVAGGRRETQYF
j_gene: TRBJ2-5
d_gene: TRBD2
abundance: -
v_gene: TRBV6-1

CDR3nt: TGTGCCAGCAGTGAAAGGGCAGGGGGTAACTATGGCTACACCTTC
CDR3aa: CASSERAGGNYGYTF
j_gene: TRBJ1-2
d_gene: TRBD1
abundance: -
v_gene: TRBV2

CDR3nt: TGTGCCAGCAGCGTAGGACTCCCCTTAGAGACCCAGTACTTC
CDR3aa: CASSVGLPLETQYF
j_gene: TRBJ2-5
d_gene: -
abundance: -
v_gene: TRBV9

CDR3nt: TGTGCCAGCAGCTTAGATCCTAGCGGGAGCCCCGAGCAGTACTTC
CDR3aa: CASSLDPSGSPEQYF
j_gene: TRBJ2-7
d_gene: TRBD2
abundance: -
v_gene: TRBV7-2

CDR3nt: TGTGCCAGCAGCTTGACAGGGTCCCCCTACAATGAGCAGTTCTTC
CDR3aa: CASSLTGSPYNEQFF
j_gene: TRBJ2-1
d_gene: -
abundance: -
v_gene: TRBV5-8

CDR3nt: TGTGCCAGCACCCCCGACAGTTCTTATGGCTACACCTTC
CDR3aa: CASTPDSSYGYTF
j_gene: TRBJ1-2
d_gene: -
abundance: -
v_gene: TRBV6-1

CDR3nt: TGTGCCAGCACCCGACGAAGGGGGCCGGGAACTGAAGCTTTCTTT
CDR3aa: CASTRRRGPGTEAFF
j_gene: TRBJ1-1
d_gene: TRBD1
abundance: -
v_gene: TRBV6-5

CDR3nt: TGTGCCAGCAGCCCTATCCCAAGACAGGGGATTGAAGCTTTCTTT
CDR3aa: CASSPIPRQGIEAFF
j_gene: TRBJ1-1
d_gene: TRBD1
abundance: -
v_gene: TRBV11-2

CDR3nt: TGTGCTAGTGGTTTTTCGGCGGGCACATACACAGATACGCAGTATTTT
CDR3aa: CASGFSAGTYTDTQYF
j_gene: TRBJ2-3
d_gene: -
abundance: -
v_gene: TRBV12-5

CDR3nt: TGCGCCAGGGGAGGGCCTAGCGAGCAGTACTTC
CDR3aa: CARGGPSEQYF
j_gene: TRBJ2-7
d_gene: -
abundance: -
v_gene: TRBV5-4

CDR3nt: TGTGCCAGCAGCGCTCAACTCAGGACAGGGAGAATACCTGGAAACACCATATATTTT
CDR3aa: CASSAQLRTGRIPGNTIYF
j_gene: TRBJ1-3
d_gene: TRBD1
abundance: few
v_gene: TRBV11-2

CDR3nt: TGTTCCAGCAGCTTATTCGGTCGAAGGGAGGATGAAAAACTGTTTTTT
CDR3aa: CSSSLFGRREDEKLFF
j_gene: TRBJ1-4
d_gene: -
abundance: -
v_gene: TRBV7-9

CDR3nt: TGCGCCAGCAGCCACGTACAGGGGTACGAGCAGTACTTC
CDR3aa: CASSHVQGYEQYF
j_gene: TRBJ2-7
d_gene: TRBD1
abundance: -
v_gene: TRBV4-1

CDR3nt: TGTGCCAGCGGACTTTCGAACACTGAAGCTTTCTTT
CDR3aa: CASGLSNTEAFF
j_gene: TRBJ1-1
d_gene: -
abundance: -
v_gene: TRBV27

CDR3nt: TGTGCCAGTAGTATAGGGACAAATCAACTAAAATCGGAGCCCCAGCATTTT
CDR3aa: CASSIGTNQLKSEPQHF
j_gene: TRBJ1-5
d_gene: -
abundance: -
v_gene: TRBV19

CDR3nt: TGTGCCAGCAGTTTTACGGCTAGCGGGAGAAGCGAGCAGTACTTC
CDR3aa: CASSFTASGRSEQYF
j_gene: TRBJ2-7
d_gene: TRBD2
abundance: -
v_gene: TRBV27

CDR3nt: TGTGCCAGCAGCTTATGGGTCGGGTTTCAGGGGTCTTATGAGACCCAGTACTTC
CDR3aa: CASSLWVGFQGSYETQYF
j_gene: TRBJ2-5
d_gene: -
abundance: -
v_gene: TRBV11-2

CDR3nt: TGTGCCTGGGAGTATAATTCACCCCTCCACTTT
CDR3aa: CAWEYNSPLHF
j_gene: TRBJ1-6
d_gene: -
abundance: -
v_gene: TRBV30

CDR3nt: TGTGCCAGCAGCCCCCAGGGGGCGTTCTTCCTCTTC
CDR3aa: CASSPQGAFFLF
j_gene: TRBJ2-1
d_gene: TRBD1
abundance: -
v_gene: TRBV5-6

CDR3nt: TGTGCCAGCAGCCGGGGGGTTTTAGACAGTCCCTACGAGCAGTACTTC
CDR3aa: CASSRGVLDSPYEQYF
j_gene: TRBJ2-7
d_gene: TRBD2
abundance: -
v_gene: TRBV11-2

CDR3nt: TGTGCCAGCAGCCGGGACAGGGGAGGAGCGCAGTATTTT
CDR3aa: CASSRDRGGAQYF
j_gene: TRBJ2-3
d_gene: TRBD1
abundance: -
v_gene: TRBV6-5

CDR3nt: TGTGCCAGCAGCCGCGGACAGGAGAACACTGAAGCTTTCTTT
CDR3aa: CASSRGQENTEAFF
j_gene: TRBJ1-1
d_gene: TRBD1
abundance: -
v_gene: TRBV7-2

CDR3nt: TGCGCCAGCAGCTTGATACAGGGGGGGACGAACACTGAAGCTTTCTTT
CDR3aa: CASSLIQGGTNTEAFF
j_gene: TRBJ1-1
d_gene: TRBD1
abundance: once
v_gene: TRBV5-1

CDR3nt: TGTGCCAGCAGCGTAGGTGTTTCTAGCTCCTACGAGCAGTACTTC
CDR3aa: CASSVGVSSSYEQYF
j_gene: TRBJ2-7
d_gene: -
abundance: -
v_gene: TRBV9

CDR3nt: TGTGCCAGCAGCCAACAGGGATCCAACTATGGCTACACCTTC
CDR3aa: CASSQQGSNYGYTF
j_gene: TRBJ1-2
d_gene: -
abundance: -
v_gene: TRBV27

CDR3nt: TGTGCCAGCAGCTTGCTGGGGCCGGACACTGAAGCTTTCTTT
CDR3aa: CASSLLGPDTEAFF
j_gene: TRBJ1-1
d_gene: -
abundance: once
v_gene: TRBV5-4

CDR3nt: TGTGCCAGCAGTTACGACAGGGGGGATGAAAAACTGTTTTTT
CDR3aa: CASSYDRGDEKLFF
j_gene: TRBJ1-4
d_gene: TRBD1
abundance: -
v_gene: TRBV6-5